The sequence of this T cell receptor (beta chain) was determined in a study of cytomegalovirus exposure and HLA in healthy donors. Across the whole study: The Caucasian-associated ancestry cluster held 65% to 85% of roughly 400 genotyped donors. Study-wide results and caveats: Most TCR sequences were seen very rarely across donors, but some public TCRs occurred in many. Based on reports, TCR beta sequences accurately predicted HLA-A and HLA-B alleles for most subjects.

Note on this clone: Its antigen is currently unknown.

The CDR3 loop spans 14 amino acids. The germline V gene encodes CDR1 MDHEN and CDR2 SYDVKM. Deletions cut 8 bases from V and 0 bases from J, with 13 bases between. The PCR employed 60 Vbeta primers together with 13 Jbeta primers. The repertoire was sequenced with immunoSEQ multiplex PCR; TCRdb's copy has only in-frame clones and lacks some. Among approximately 87,000 clones listed, 81% were seen once. The chain is built from TRBV28 and TRBJ1-1; D remains unclear. The TCR originated in a woman in her 70s in good health and CMV-seropositive. Sequencing was performed on PBMCs. CDR3 residues: CASGRVGLNTEAFF. For the CDR3, the DNA is TGTGCCAGCGGGCGGGTGGGGTTGAACACTGAAGCTTTCTTT.